This T cell receptor beta chain was identified in a study of blood T cell repertoires in COVID-19. Study context: Specimens from acute and convalescent COVID-19 originated in the United States, Italy and Spain. Sample material is recorded as cDNA or gDNA derived from T cells, B-cell-depleted T cells, or PBMCs.

Source study methods: Scientists estimated how many nucleated cells there were by amplifying reference gene primers. Method: immunoSEQ multiplex PCR; TCRdb's copy keeps in-frame clones and lacks some. The V and J calls and clone size come from that table; D and trimming were worked out from the DNA. Of about 97,000 clones listed, nearly 90% are singletons. The CDR3 has 15 residues. With 1 base clipped from V and 5 bases from J, the junction kept 9 bases outside the gene matches. In germline, CDR1 is SGHNT, CDR2 YYREEE (reference sequence). The TCR originated in a middle-aged man with active COVID-19. The sequenced sample was peripheral blood. The chain has TRBV5-4 and TRBJ2-7, with TRBD2 matching 7 bases. The CDR3 loop is CASSLSSGGLDEQYF. The CDR3 coding sequence is TGTGCCAGCAGCTTGTCATCGGGGGGTCTCGACGAGCAGTACTTC.